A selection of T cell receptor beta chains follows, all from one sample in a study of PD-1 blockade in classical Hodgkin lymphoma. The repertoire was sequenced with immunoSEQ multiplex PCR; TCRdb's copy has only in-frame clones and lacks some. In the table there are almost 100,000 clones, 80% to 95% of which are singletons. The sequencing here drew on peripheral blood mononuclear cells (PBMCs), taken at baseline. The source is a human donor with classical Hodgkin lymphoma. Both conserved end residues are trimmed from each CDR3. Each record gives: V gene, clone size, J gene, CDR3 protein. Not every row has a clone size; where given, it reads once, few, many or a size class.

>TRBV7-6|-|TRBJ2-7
ASSKTSGPYEQY
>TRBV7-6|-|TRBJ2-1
ASSLVFGPTSHNEQF
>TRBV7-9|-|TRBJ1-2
ASSHVGGTDGYT
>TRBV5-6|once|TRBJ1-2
ASSAIQEFPGYT
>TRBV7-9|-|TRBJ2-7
ASSLLHRGFYEQY
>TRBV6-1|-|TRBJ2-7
ASSEFEGTYEQY
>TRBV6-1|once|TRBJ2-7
ASGRQGNYEQC
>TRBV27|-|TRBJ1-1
ASSFRGEVAF
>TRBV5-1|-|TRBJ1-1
ASSFQTGNTEAF
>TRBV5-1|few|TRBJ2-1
ASSLFGAGSSYNEQF
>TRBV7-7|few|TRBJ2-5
ASSQLWSGDEETQY
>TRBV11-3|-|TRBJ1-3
ASSITGGNTIY
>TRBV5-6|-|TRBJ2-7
ASSPEWVGPREQY
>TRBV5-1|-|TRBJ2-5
ASSFDQETQY
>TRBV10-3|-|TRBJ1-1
AISGGRDTEAF
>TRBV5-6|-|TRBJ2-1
ASSLRLAVSSYNEQF
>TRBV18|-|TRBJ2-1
ASSPRGGAGDEQF
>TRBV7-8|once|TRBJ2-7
ASSFWRSYEQY
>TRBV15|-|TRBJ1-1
ATSRDWRTGLVNTEAF
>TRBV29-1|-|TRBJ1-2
SVGRAGEPSFYGYT
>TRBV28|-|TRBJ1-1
ASSVRGPEGEAF
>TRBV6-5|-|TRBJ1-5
ASSRSERSNQPQH
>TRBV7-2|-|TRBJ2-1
ASSLVLSSSYNEQF
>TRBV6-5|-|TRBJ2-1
ASSSGTGTIYNEQF
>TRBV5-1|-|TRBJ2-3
ASSLGYRDPTDTQY
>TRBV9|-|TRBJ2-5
ASSVNSETQY
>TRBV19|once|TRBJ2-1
ASSPGTSWNEQF
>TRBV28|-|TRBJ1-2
ASSNQGGQGEGNT
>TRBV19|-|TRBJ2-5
ASTTGQGNWETQY
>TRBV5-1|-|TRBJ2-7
ASSRTGTSSYEQY
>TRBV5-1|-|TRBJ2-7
ASSLATGALSYEQY
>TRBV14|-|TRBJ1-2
ASSQDETLIGYGYT
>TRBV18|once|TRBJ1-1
ASSRRPGESNTEAF
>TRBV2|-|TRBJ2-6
ASSPLATSGANVLT
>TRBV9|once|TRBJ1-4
ASSGRGIVATNEKLF
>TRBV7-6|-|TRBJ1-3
ASSLGGTSGNTIY
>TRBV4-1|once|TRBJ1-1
ASSQRIVKNTEAF
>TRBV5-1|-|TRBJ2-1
ASSLGTGGSYNEQF
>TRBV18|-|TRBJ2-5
ASSGQRKETQY
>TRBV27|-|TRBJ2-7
ASSLLSNPYEQY
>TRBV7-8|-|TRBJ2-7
ASSLGGGGIYEQY
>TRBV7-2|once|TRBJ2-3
ASRRTGLAGADTQY
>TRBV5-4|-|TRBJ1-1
ASSLGGTGRAEAF
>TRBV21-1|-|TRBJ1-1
ASRNRVTEAF
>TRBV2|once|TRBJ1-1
ASSETTGWGDIRTEAF
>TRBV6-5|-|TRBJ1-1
ASIDTGTEAF
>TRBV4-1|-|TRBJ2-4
ASSQVRDVWDEAKNIQY
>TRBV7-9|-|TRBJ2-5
ASSFGGTDQETQY
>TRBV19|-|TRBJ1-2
ASRDFGGSNYGYT
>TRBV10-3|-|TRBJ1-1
AISDVKLVQRPEAF
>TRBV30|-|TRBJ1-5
AWTVGAVSQPQH
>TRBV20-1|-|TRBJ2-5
SATGGETQY
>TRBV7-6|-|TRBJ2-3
ASSFISRGPFSDTQY
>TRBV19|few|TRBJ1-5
ASRLVGDGQPQH
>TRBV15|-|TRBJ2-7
ATSRDTGSYEQY